A single sample gave rise to the 15 T cell receptor beta chains below, sequenced in a study of Ad26.COV2.S vaccination and SARS-CoV-2 variants. Sample treatment: roughly 19 received Ad26.COV2.S at low or high dose, single or two shots; about 5 received placebo; per-sample allocation not given. Day 63 after the first vaccine or placebo injection was the time point for sampling. The method was immunoSEQ multiplex PCR; TCRdb's version includes in-frame clones alone and lacks a portion of them. The sample includes about 680,000 clones, approximately 88% of them seen just once. The sample in question was peripheral blood, obtained in a trial of Ad26.COV2.S vaccine versus placebo. Source of these receptors: a person aged 18-60 years who received the Ad26.COV2.S COVID-19 vaccine or a placebo.

CDR3 sequence (DNA): TGTGCCAGCAGTTGGACCCAGGGGATTGCAACTAATGAAAAACTGTTTTTT. Amino acids: CASSWTQGIATNEKLFF. V is TRBV7-9 and J is TRBJ1-4, with D perhaps matching TRBD1 (6 bases). Trimming cost V 6 bases and J 0 bases, with 17 bases left between them. The CDR3 runs to 17 residues. In germline, CDR1 is SEHNR, CDR2 FQNEAQ (reference sequence).

Written as DNA, the CDR3 is TGTGCCAGCAGCAAAGCGCTGGGTAGGTTTCGTCAGCCCCAGCATTTT. This sequence encodes CASSKALGRFRQPQHF. V gene TRBV21-1 combines with J gene TRBJ1-5. TRBV21-1 is given as a pseudogene. The length of the CDR3 is 16 residues.

J is TRBJ2-1 and V is TRBV2; D gene ambiguous. Germline V gene data show CDR1 as SNHLY and CDR2 as FYNNEI. Trimming left V 3 bases short and J 8 bases short, with 11 bases between. This CDR3 contains 13 residues. The CDR3 region is CASSEGSWYEQFF. In DNA form, the CDR3 reads TGTGCCAGCAGTGAGGGCAGTTGGTATGAGCAGTTCTTC.

In regard to this clone: Other DNA sequences in the sample encode the same CDR3. The V gene is TRBV19, the J gene TRBJ2-7; D possibly corresponds to TRBD2 (6 bases). This CDR3 spans 14 amino acids. Trimming pared 3 bases from V and 0 bases from J, leaving 9 bases between. CDR1 is LNHDA, CDR2 SQIVND, per germline (reference sequence). This CDR3 reads CASSIYGSSYEQYF. Here the CDR3 DNA reads TGTGCCAGTAGTATTTACGGGAGCTCCTACGAGCAGTACTTC.

About this clone: Other DNA variants within this sample encode the same CDR3. CDR3 coding DNA: TGCAGTGCAACGACTAGTTACGAGCAGTACTTC. Encoded protein: CSATTSYEQYF. The rearrangement joins TRBV20-1 to TRBJ2-7, with D maybe TRBD2 (6 bases). Trimming stripped 6 bases from V and 4 bases from J, with 10 bases between. This CDR3 comprises 11 residues. Germline CDR1 is DFQATT and CDR2 is SNEGSKA (reference sequence).

Details on this clone: The sample contains more than one DNA sequence encoding this CDR3. V gene TRBV6-5 combines with J gene TRBJ2-7, with D hard to call. The germline gives CDR1 MNHEY, CDR2 SVGAGI. The V end was cut by 3 bases, the J end by 2 bases, with 8 bases between. The CDR3 runs 13 residues. As DNA, the CDR3 is TGTGCCAGCAGTTATGGGGTACCCTACGAGCAGTACTTC. Protein sequence: CASSYGVPYEQYF.

This sequence joins TRBV7-9 and TRBJ2-3; the match to TRBD2 covers 13 bases. The CDR3 length is 17 residues. The V segment lost 5 bases and the J segment 1 base; nucleotides outside the gene matches: 6. CDR1 is SEHNR and CDR2 is FQNEAQ in the germline V gene (reference sequence). The DNA for the CDR3 is TGTGCCAGCAGCCTCTGGACTAGCGGGAGTGGCACAGATACGCAGTATTTT. Amino acid sequence: CASSLWTSGSGTDTQYF.

The chain is built from TRBV7-9 and TRBJ2-3, with 8 bases matching TRBD1. The CDR3 is 14 residues long. In germline, CDR1 is SEHNR, CDR2 FQNEAQ (reference sequence). With 5 bases clipped from V and 2 bases from J, the junction kept 3 bases outside the gene matches. The DNA of the CDR3 is TGTGCCAGCAGCCGGGACAGGCCCACAGATACGCAGTATTTT. Protein product: CASSRDRPTDTQYF.

This chain links TRBV5-1 with TRBJ2-7; the match to TRBD1 covers 7 bases. The CDR3 runs 15 residues. Looked up from germline, CDR1 is SGHRS and CDR2 is YFSETQ. The V gene end was trimmed by 3 bases and the J gene end by 6 bases; junction bases not matched to a gene: 12. The CDR3, as DNA: TGCGCCAGCAGCTCTTTGCCGACAGGGAGCCCCGAGCAGTACTTC. This translates into CASSSLPTGSPEQYF.

The chain is built from TRBV19 and TRBJ1-1; D not certain. Per germline, CDR1 LNHDA and CDR2 SQIVND (reference sequence). This CDR3 comprises 14 residues. V shed 7 bases and J shed 6 bases, with 18 bases lying between them. This CDR3 reads CASTRSRSKAEAFF. CDR3 bases: TGTGCCAGTACCCGATCGCGGAGTAAAGCTGAAGCTTTCTTT.

The J gene is TRBJ1-3, the V gene TRBV13, with D uncertain. This CDR3 spans 14 amino acids. CDR1 and CDR2 from the germline V gene are PRHDT and FYEKMQ (reference sequence). V gave up 7 bases and J gave up 2 bases, with 12 bases separating them. The CDR3 DNA is TGTGCCAGCATTAGGTTGGGCGCTGGAAACACCATATATTTT. Its translation: CASIRLGAGNTIYF.

The chain links TRBV5-1 to TRBJ2-1; D not resolved. Trimming shortened V by 0 bases and J by 8 bases, and 6 bases separated the two germline ends. CDR3 length: 12 residues. Germline assignment: CDR1 SGHRS and CDR2 YFSETQ. The CDR3 sequence is CASSLVVDEQFF. The CDR3 DNA is TGCGCCAGCAGCTTGGTCGTCGATGAGCAGTTCTTC.

This clone was seen only a few times. The genes are TRBV30 and TRBJ2-7; D is possibly TRBD2 (6 bases). The V gene's germline CDR1 is GTSNPN and CDR2 SVGIG (reference sequence). The CDR3 loop spans 13 amino acids. Trimming took off 3 bases at V and 6 bases at J, with 15 bases between the two ends. CDR3 protein: CAWSPEGAREQYF. The CDR3 DNA follows: TGTGCCTGGAGCCCGGAGGGAGCGCGCGAGCAGTACTTC.

The chain carries TRBV6-5 and TRBJ2-5; D remains ambiguous. Germline assignment: CDR1 MNHEY and CDR2 SVGAGI. The V end lost 6 bases, the J end lost 5 bases, and 7 bases lay between the germline ends. The CDR3 is 11 residues long. CDR3 protein: CASSLGETQYF. The CDR3 DNA reads as TGTGCCAGCAGCTTAGGGGAGACCCAGTACTTC.

The genes are TRBV7-9 and TRBJ2-3, with TRBD1 matching over 8 bases. Germline V gene lookup returns CDR1 SEHNR and CDR2 FQNEAQ (reference sequence). J gave up 6 bases and V 5 bases, and 7 bases lay outside the gene matches. This CDR3 is 14 amino acids long. The CDR3 spells CASSKGRDRDTQYF. The CDR3 DNA is TGTGCCAGCAGCAAAGGCCGGGACAGGGATACGCAGTATTTT.